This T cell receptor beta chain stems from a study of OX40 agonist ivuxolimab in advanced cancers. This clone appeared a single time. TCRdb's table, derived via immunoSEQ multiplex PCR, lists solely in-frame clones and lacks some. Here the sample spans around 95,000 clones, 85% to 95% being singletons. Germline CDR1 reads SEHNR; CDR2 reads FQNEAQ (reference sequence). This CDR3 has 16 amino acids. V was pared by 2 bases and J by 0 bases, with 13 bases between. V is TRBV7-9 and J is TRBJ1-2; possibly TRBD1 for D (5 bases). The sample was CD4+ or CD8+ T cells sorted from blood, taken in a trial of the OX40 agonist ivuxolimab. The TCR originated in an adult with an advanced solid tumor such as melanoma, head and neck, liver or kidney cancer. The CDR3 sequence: CASSLSTGLANYGYTF. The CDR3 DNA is TGTGCCAGCAGCTTATCCACAGGTCTAGCTAACTATGGCTACACCTTC.